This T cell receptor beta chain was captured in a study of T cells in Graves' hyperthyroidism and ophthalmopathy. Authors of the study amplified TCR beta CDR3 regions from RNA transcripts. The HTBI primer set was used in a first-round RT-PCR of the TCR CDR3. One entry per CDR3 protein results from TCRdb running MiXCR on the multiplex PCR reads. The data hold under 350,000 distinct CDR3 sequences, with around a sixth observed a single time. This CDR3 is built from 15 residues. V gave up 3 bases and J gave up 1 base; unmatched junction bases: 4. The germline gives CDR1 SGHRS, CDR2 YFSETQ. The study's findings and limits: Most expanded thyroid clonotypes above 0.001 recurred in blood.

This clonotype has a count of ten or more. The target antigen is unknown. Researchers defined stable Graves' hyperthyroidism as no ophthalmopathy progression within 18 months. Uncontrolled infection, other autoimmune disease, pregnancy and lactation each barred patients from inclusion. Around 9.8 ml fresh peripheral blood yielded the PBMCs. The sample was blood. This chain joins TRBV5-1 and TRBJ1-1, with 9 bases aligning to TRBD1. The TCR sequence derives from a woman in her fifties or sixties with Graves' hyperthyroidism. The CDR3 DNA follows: TGCGCCAGCAGCTCTGGGACAGGGCGGAACACTGAAGCTTTCTTT. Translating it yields CASSSGTGRNTEAFF. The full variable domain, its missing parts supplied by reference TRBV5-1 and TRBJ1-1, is KAGVTQTPRYLIKTRGQQVTLSCSPISGHRSVSWYQQTPGQGLQFLFEYFSETQRNKGNFPGRFSGRQFSNSRSEMNVSTLELGDSALYLCASSSGTGRNTEAFFGQGTRLTVV.